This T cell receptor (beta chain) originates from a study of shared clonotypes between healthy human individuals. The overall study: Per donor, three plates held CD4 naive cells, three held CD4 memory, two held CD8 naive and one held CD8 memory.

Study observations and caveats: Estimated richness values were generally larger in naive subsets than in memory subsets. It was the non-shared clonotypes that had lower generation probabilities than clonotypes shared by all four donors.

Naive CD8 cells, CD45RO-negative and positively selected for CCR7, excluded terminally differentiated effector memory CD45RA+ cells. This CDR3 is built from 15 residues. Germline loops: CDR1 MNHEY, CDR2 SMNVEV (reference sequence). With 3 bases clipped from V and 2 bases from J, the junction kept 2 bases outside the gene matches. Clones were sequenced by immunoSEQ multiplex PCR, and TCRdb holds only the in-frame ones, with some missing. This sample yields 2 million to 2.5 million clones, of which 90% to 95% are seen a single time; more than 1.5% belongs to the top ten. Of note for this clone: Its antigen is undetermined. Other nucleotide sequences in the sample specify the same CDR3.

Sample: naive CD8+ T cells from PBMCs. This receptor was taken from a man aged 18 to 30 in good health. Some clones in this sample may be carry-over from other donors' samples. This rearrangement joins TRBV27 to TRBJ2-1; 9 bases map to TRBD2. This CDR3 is CASSLRGGPYNEQFF. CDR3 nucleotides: TGTGCCAGCAGTTTGCGGGGGGGACCCTACAATGAGCAGTTCTTC.